What follows is one T cell receptor (beta chain) and its context. This sample is drawn from a study of T cells after yellow fever vaccination. The CDR3 spans 17 residues. Germline CDR1 and CDR2: LGHNA and YSLEER. V was pared by 0 bases and J by 3 bases, with 14 bases between. MiXCR was run by TCRdb on the 5' RACE reads, yielding one entry per CDR3 protein. The table records 150,000 to 200,000 distinct CDR3 sequences, around 10% of them present only once. The rearrangement uses TRBV4-3 and TRBJ2-2; a weak D match, TRBD1 (5 bases). This sample comprised CD8+ T cells sorted from PBMCs, obtained 15 days after the yellow fever booster vaccination. The TCR comes from a man aged 18 to 29 who received the YFV17D yellow fever vaccine. The DNA for the CDR3 is TGCGCCAGCAGCCAAGATTTCAGCAGGGTGGACACCGGGGAGCTGTTTTTT. Translated: CASSQDFSRVDTGELFF.